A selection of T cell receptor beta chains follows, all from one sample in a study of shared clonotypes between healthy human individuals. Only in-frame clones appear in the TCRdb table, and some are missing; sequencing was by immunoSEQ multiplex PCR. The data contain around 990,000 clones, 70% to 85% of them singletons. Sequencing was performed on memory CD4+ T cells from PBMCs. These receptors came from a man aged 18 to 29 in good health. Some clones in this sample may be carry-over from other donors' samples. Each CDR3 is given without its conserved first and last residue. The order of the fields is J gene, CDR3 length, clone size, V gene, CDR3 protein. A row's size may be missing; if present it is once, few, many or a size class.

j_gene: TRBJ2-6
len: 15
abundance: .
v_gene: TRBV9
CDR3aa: ASSPRQGGAGANVLT

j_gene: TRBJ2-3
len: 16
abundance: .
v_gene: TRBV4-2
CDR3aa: ASSHPLAGLSSTDTQY

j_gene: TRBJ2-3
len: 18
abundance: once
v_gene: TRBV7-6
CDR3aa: ASRQRGLAGPGLHTDTQY

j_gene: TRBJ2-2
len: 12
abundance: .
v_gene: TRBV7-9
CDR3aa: ASSLEANTGELF

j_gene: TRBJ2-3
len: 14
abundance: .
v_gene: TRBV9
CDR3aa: ASSAVRRDFTDTQY

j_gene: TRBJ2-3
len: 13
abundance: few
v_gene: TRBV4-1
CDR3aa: AGSGAPGGTDTQY

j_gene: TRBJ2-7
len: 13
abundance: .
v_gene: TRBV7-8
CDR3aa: ASSSGLAANYEQY

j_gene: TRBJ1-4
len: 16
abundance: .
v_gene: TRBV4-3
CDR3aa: ASSQDVAGSATNEKLF

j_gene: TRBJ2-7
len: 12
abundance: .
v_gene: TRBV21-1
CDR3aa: ASSKGIRPYEQY

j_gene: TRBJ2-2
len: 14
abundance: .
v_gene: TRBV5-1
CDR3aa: ASSLATAANTGELF

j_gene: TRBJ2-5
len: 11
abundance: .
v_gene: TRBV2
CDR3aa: AGSTGSGETQY

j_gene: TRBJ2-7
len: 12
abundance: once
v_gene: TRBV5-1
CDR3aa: ASSSPETTTGRY

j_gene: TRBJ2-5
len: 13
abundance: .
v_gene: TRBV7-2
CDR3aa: ASSRSGSPGETQY

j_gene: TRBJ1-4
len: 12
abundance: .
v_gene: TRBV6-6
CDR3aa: ASSQASTNEKLF

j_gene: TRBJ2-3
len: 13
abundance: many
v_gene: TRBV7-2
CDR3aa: ASSLENSGADTQY

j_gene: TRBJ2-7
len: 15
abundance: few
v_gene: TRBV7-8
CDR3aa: ASSRNGGLAGSYEQY

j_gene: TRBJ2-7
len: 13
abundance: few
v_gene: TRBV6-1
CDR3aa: ASKGTGTGTYEQY

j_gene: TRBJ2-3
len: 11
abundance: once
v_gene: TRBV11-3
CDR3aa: ASSLEEPDTQY

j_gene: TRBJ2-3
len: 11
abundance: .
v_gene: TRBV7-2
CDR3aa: ASSITQGDTQY

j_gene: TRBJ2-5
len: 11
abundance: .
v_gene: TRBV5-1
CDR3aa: ASSFGVQETQY

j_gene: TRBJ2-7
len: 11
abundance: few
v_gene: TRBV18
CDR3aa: ASSRGTAGEQY

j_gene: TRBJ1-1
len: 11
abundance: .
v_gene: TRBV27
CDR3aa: ASSFWGDTEAF

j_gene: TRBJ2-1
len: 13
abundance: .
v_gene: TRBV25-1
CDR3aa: ASSELGAGQGEQF

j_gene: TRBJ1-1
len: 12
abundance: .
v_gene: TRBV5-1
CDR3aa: ASSPTVMNTEAF

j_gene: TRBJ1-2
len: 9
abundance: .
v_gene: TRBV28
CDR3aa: ASSRGQGYT

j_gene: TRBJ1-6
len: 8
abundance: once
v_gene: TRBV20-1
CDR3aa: SAGLRPLH

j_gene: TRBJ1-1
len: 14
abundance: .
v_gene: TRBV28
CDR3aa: ARSFGAGVQGVKAF

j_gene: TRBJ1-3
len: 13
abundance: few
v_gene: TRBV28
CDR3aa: ASSSTGPMGNTIY

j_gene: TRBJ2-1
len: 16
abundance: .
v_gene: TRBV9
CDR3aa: ASSALDVLAGVWNEQF

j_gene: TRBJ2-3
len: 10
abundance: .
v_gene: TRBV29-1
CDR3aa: SVREQTDTQY

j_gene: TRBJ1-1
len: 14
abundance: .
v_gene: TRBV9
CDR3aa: ASSASWTVPNTEAF

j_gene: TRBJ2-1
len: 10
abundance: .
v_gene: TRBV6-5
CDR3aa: ASSGVREKQF

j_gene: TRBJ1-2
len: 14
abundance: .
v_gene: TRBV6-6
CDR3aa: ASQGTGSLVNYGYT

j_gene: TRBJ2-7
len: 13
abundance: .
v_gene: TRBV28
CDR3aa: ASSFSRAGTYEQY

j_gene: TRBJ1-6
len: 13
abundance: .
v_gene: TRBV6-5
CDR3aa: ASSYQGDYNSPLH

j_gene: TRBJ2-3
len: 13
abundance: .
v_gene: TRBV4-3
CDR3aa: ASSQYGQNTDTQY

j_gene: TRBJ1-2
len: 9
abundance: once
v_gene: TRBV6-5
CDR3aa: ASRNNYGYT

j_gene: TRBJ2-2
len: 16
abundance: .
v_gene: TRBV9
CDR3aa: ASSVRSSGRALGGELF

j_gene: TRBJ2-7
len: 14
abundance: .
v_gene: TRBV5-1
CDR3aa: ASSPRTSGVSYEQY

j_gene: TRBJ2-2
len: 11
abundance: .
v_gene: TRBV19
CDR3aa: ASMDLHTGELF

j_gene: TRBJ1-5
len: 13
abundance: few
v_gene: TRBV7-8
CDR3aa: ASSFSNNRNQPQH

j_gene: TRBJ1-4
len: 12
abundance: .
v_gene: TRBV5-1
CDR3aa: ASSLSGIREKLF

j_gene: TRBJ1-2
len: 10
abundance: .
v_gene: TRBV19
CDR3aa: ASKDRDYGYT

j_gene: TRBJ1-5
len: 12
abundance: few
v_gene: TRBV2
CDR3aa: ASSPTVNNQPQH

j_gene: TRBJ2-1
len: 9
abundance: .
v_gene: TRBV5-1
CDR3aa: ASSLSSEQF

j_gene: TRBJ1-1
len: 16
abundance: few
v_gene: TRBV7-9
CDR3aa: ASSATWRAGGMNTEAF